The entry below describes one T cell receptor beta chain. The antigen remains undetermined. Healthy bone marrow donors supplied every sample. This sample was taken from a study of cytomegalovirus exposure and HLA in healthy donors. Study-wide findings and caveats: Accurate prediction of most subjects' HLA-A and HLA-B alleles from TCR beta sequences was reported. It was confirmed in vitro that three of the CMV-associated chains were specific for CMV antigens. The study flagged approximately 180 TCR beta chains as cytomegalovirus-associated.

PCR involved 60 Vbeta and 13 Jbeta primers. The data were produced by immunoSEQ multiplex PCR, yet TCRdb's version contains in-frame clones alone and is incomplete. The table includes 170,000 or so clones, over 70% detected once. Germline values: CDR1 LNHDA, CDR2 SQIVND (reference sequence). The ends lost 4 bases at V and 2 bases at J; junction bases unmatched: 4. The CDR3 runs to 16 residues. The rearrangement joins TRBV19 to TRBJ2-6, with 8 bases identical to TRBD2. The sample was PBMCs. The sequence was collected from a woman between 50 and 59 years old in good health and CMV-seropositive. The CDR3 DNA reads TGTGCCAGTAGTAGTTCCGGGGGGGCTGGGGCCAACGTCCTGACTTTC. This sequence encodes CASSSSGGAGANVLTF.